These T cell receptor beta chains were read from a single sample in a study of blood T cell repertoires in COVID-19. Data came from immunoSEQ multiplex PCR; TCRdb stores just in-frame clones and leaves some out. The data show 350,000 to 400,000 clones, with roughly 90% seen just once and approximately 1% held by the top ten. Sequencing used PBMCs or T cells enriched from blood (not recorded which). The receptor set was obtained from a woman aged 25 to 45 with acute COVID-19. CDR3s leave out the opening cysteine and the closing phenylalanine or tryptophan. The D gene is left open where the match is weak. Not every row has a clone size; where given, it reads once, few, many or a size class.

TRBD2	NA	TRBJ2-1	TRBV4-1	ASSHSGLAYNEQF
TRBD2	NA	TRBJ2-1	TRBV6-2/TRBV6-3	ASSYSLAGGDEQF
TRBD1	NA	TRBJ1-1	TRBV29-1	SVGQGARAF
TRBD1	NA	TRBJ2-2	TRBV5-5	ASSLPGQGENTGELF
TRBD1	NA	TRBJ1-1	TRBV5-1	ASSKTGVNTEAF
TRBD1	NA	TRBJ2-7	TRBV5-1	ASTHLETGGSYEQY
NA	NA	TRBJ1-1	TRBV7-2	ASSLRGETEAF
TRBD1	NA	TRBJ2-1	TRBV11-3	ASSRDSDYNEQF
NA	NA	TRBJ1-1	TRBV30	AWSRMNTEAF
NA	NA	TRBJ1-2	TRBV25-1	ASSDSSVAGYGYT
TRBD2	once	TRBJ2-5	TRBV4-1	ASSQGPGLVSTTQY
NA	few	TRBJ2-2	TRBV13	ASSGGEFNTGELF
TRBD1	NA	TRBJ2-3	TRBV7-9	ASSWTGSSTDTQY
NA	NA	TRBJ2-1	TRBV19	ASSMMLVARANEQF
TRBD1	NA	TRBJ1-2	TRBV19	ASTLQGAPAYGYT
TRBD1	NA	TRBJ2-7	TRBV28	ASSSGGQVTYEQY
TRBD1	NA	TRBJ2-1	TRBV27	ASSFVGTGYNEQF